These T cell receptor beta chains were read from a single sample in a study of blood T cell repertoires in COVID-19. The repertoire was sequenced with immunoSEQ multiplex PCR; TCRdb's copy has only in-frame clones and lacks some. The sample lists tens of thousands of clones, 70% to 90% seen once, with 9.3% in the top ten. The sequencing sample was made of peripheral blood. The receptors here all came from a human donor in a cohort sampled during active COVID-19. Each CDR3 is given with its conserved first and last residue. A D gene is named only where the DNA matches it firmly. Rows may omit the clone size; those that give it use once, few, many or a size class.

abundance: .
j_gene: TRBJ1-1
len: 13
v_gene: TRBV29-1
d_gene: .
CDR3nt: TGCAGCGTCCTTGACAGAACGAACACTGAAGCTTTCTTT
CDR3aa: CSVLDRTNTEAFF

abundance: .
j_gene: TRBJ2-7
len: 17
v_gene: TRBV7-2
d_gene: .
CDR3nt: TGTGCCAGCAACTTATCCCGAAGCGGGTTGAGCTCCTACGAGCAGTACTTC
CDR3aa: CASNLSRSGLSSYEQYF

abundance: .
j_gene: TRBJ1-2
len: 15
v_gene: TRBV30
d_gene: TRBD1
CDR3nt: TGTGCCTTATCCGGGACAGCACACTCTAACTATGGCTACACCTTC
CDR3aa: CALSGTAHSNYGYTF

abundance: .
j_gene: TRBJ2-1
len: 17
v_gene: TRBV5-1
d_gene: TRBD2
CDR3nt: TGCGCCAGCAGCTTGGTGGCCGGGGGGTCATCCTACAATGAGCAGTTCTTC
CDR3aa: CASSLVAGGSSYNEQFF

abundance: .
j_gene: TRBJ1-1
len: 13
v_gene: TRBV13
d_gene: TRBD1
CDR3nt: TGTGCCAGCAGAAAGTTCGGGACAGGGGAAACTTTCTTT
CDR3aa: CASRKFGTGETFF

abundance: .
j_gene: TRBJ1-1
len: 14
v_gene: TRBV7-8
d_gene: .
CDR3nt: TGTGCCAGCAGCCCGAAGAACGGGAACACTGAAGCTTTCTTT
CDR3aa: CASSPKNGNTEAFF

abundance: .
j_gene: TRBJ1-4
len: 14
v_gene: TRBV19
d_gene: .
CDR3nt: TGTGCCAGTAAAGACCTAGCAACTAATGAAAAACTGTTTTTT
CDR3aa: CASKDLATNEKLFF

abundance: .
j_gene: TRBJ1-4
len: 16
v_gene: TRBV27
d_gene: TRBD1
CDR3nt: TGTGCCAGCAGATTACAGGGGGCGGGAGCTAATGAAAAACTGTTTTTT
CDR3aa: CASRLQGAGANEKLFF

abundance: .
j_gene: TRBJ2-7
len: 15
v_gene: TRBV5-4
d_gene: TRBD2
CDR3nt: TGTGCCAGCAGCTCCGGACTAGCCCTTGAGGGCGAGCAGTACTTC
CDR3aa: CASSSGLALEGEQYF

abundance: .
j_gene: TRBJ1-1
len: 15
v_gene: TRBV10-3
d_gene: TRBD1
CDR3nt: TGTGCCACTGCTCCCAAGGGGGACAGGGATGATGAAGCTTTCTTT
CDR3aa: CATAPKGDRDDEAFF

abundance: .
j_gene: TRBJ1-5
len: 15
v_gene: TRBV5-1
d_gene: .
CDR3nt: TGCGCCAGCAGCTTACAGGCAGGGGAAAATCAGCCCCAGCATTTT
CDR3aa: CASSLQAGENQPQHF

abundance: .
j_gene: TRBJ2-2
len: 13
v_gene: TRBV2
d_gene: .
CDR3nt: TGTGCCAGCAGTGGGGCCGTCACCGGGGAGCTGTTTTTT
CDR3aa: CASSGAVTGELFF

abundance: once
j_gene: TRBJ2-5
len: 16
v_gene: TRBV3-1/TRBV3-2
d_gene: TRBD2
CDR3nt: TGTGCCAGCAGCCAAGCGATTACTAGCGGGAAGGAGACCCAGTACTTC
CDR3aa: CASSQAITSGKETQYF

abundance: .
j_gene: TRBJ1-5
len: 16
v_gene: TRBV6-1
d_gene: TRBD1
CDR3nt: TGTGCCAGCAGTGGACAGACAGGGGGCAGCAATCAGCCCCAGCATTTT
CDR3aa: CASSGQTGGSNQPQHF

abundance: .
j_gene: TRBJ2-2
len: 14
v_gene: TRBV6-5
d_gene: TRBD1
CDR3nt: TGTGCCAGCAGCGGGACAGGGGAAACCGGGGAGCTGTTTTTT
CDR3aa: CASSGTGETGELFF

abundance: few
j_gene: TRBJ2-2
len: 16
v_gene: TRBV9
d_gene: .
CDR3nt: TGTGCCAGCAGCGCGAAGGGGACTTCCCCTCTCGGGGAGCTGTTTTTT
CDR3aa: CASSAKGTSPLGELFF

abundance: .
j_gene: TRBJ1-5
len: 14
v_gene: TRBV18
d_gene: .
CDR3nt: TGTGCCAGCTCGCCCACAGGGACCGATCAGCCCCAGCATTTT
CDR3aa: CASSPTGTDQPQHF

abundance: .
j_gene: TRBJ2-5
len: 13
v_gene: TRBV5-5
d_gene: .
CDR3nt: TGTGCCAGCAGCTTGGTACCCGGGGAGACCCAGTACTTC
CDR3aa: CASSLVPGETQYF

abundance: .
j_gene: TRBJ1-4
len: 15
v_gene: TRBV28
d_gene: TRBD1
CDR3nt: TGTGCCAGCAGAGTTATGACAGGGGGGAATGAAAAACTGTTTTTT
CDR3aa: CASRVMTGGNEKLFF

abundance: .
j_gene: TRBJ2-7
len: 15
v_gene: TRBV5-1
d_gene: TRBD1
CDR3nt: TGCGCCAGCAGCTTAAGGGACAGTTCTAACTACGAGCAGTACTTC
CDR3aa: CASSLRDSSNYEQYF

abundance: .
j_gene: TRBJ1-1
len: 13
v_gene: TRBV3-1/TRBV3-2
d_gene: .
CDR3nt: TGTGCCAGCAGCCTAGGAGCCAACACTGAAGCTTTCTTT
CDR3aa: CASSLGANTEAFF

abundance: .
j_gene: TRBJ2-1
len: 15
v_gene: TRBV18
d_gene: .
CDR3nt: TGTGCCAGCTCACCGGAGCTTCAATCCTACAATGAGCAGTTCTTC
CDR3aa: CASSPELQSYNEQFF

abundance: .
j_gene: TRBJ2-1
len: 14
v_gene: TRBV5-1
d_gene: TRBD2
CDR3nt: TGCGCCAGCAGCTGGGGCGGGAGTACAAATGAGCAGTTCTTC
CDR3aa: CASSWGGSTNEQFF

abundance: .
j_gene: TRBJ2-4
len: 14
v_gene: TRBV6-6
d_gene: .
CDR3nt: TGTGCCAGCAGGGGCGCGGGTTGGGCGAACATTCAGTACTTC
CDR3aa: CASRGAGWANIQYF

abundance: .
j_gene: TRBJ2-3
len: 15
v_gene: TRBV3-1/TRBV3-2
d_gene: .
CDR3nt: TGTGCCAGCAGCCCCTATTTAGCGGGCACAGATACGCAGTATTTT
CDR3aa: CASSPYLAGTDTQYF

abundance: .
j_gene: TRBJ2-1
len: 15
v_gene: TRBV9
d_gene: TRBD1
CDR3nt: TGTGCCAGCAGCGTAACGGACAGGGTCTACAATGAGCAGTTCTTC
CDR3aa: CASSVTDRVYNEQFF

abundance: .
j_gene: TRBJ1-1
len: 14
v_gene: TRBV7-2
d_gene: TRBD1
CDR3nt: TGTGCCAGCAGCCTGGACAGGCCGCGCACTGAAGCTTTCTTT
CDR3aa: CASSLDRPRTEAFF

abundance: .
j_gene: TRBJ2-5
len: 16
v_gene: TRBV15
d_gene: .
CDR3nt: TGTGCCACCAGCAGAGGGTTGACCGACATCCAAGAGACCCAGTACTTC
CDR3aa: CATSRGLTDIQETQYF

abundance: .
j_gene: TRBJ1-2
len: 13
v_gene: TRBV12-3/TRBV12-4
d_gene: TRBD1
CDR3nt: TGTGCCAGCAGTCTCAGACAGGGCGGGTTATCGAGGTTC
CDR3aa: CASSLRQGGLSRF

abundance: .
j_gene: TRBJ2-3
len: 14
v_gene: TRBV24-1
d_gene: .
CDR3nt: TGTGCCACCAGTGATTCCCTGGAGGGGGATACGCAGTATTTT
CDR3aa: CATSDSLEGDTQYF

abundance: .
j_gene: TRBJ2-1
len: 15
v_gene: TRBV7-3
d_gene: TRBD2
CDR3nt: TGTGCCAGCAGCTTAAAGGCGGGGGGGCCCGGTGAGCAGTTCTTC
CDR3aa: CASSLKAGGPGEQFF

abundance: .
j_gene: TRBJ1-1
len: 14
v_gene: TRBV6-6
d_gene: TRBD1
CDR3nt: TGTGCCAGCAGTTACGGACAGGGCTTGGCTGAAGCTTTCTTT
CDR3aa: CASSYGQGLAEAFF

abundance: .
j_gene: TRBJ2-5
len: 12
v_gene: TRBV24-1
d_gene: .
CDR3nt: TGTGCCACCAGTGATTCTAAAGAGACCCAGTACTTC
CDR3aa: CATSDSKETQYF

abundance: few
j_gene: TRBJ2-6
len: 15
v_gene: TRBV19
d_gene: TRBD1
CDR3nt: TGTGCCAGTACGGGACAGGCGGCTGGGGCCAACGTCCTGACTTTC
CDR3aa: CASTGQAAGANVLTF

abundance: .
j_gene: TRBJ1-2
len: 14
v_gene: TRBV19
d_gene: .
CDR3nt: TGTGCCAGTAGTCCCGGCGGGGGGCCAAGTGGCTACACCTTC
CDR3aa: CASSPGGGPSGYTF

abundance: .
j_gene: TRBJ2-3
len: 17
v_gene: TRBV7-9
d_gene: .
CDR3nt: TGTGCCAGCAGCTTAAGGGGCCGGAGCCCTAGCACAGATACGCAGTATTTT
CDR3aa: CASSLRGRSPSTDTQYF

abundance: few
j_gene: TRBJ1-1
len: 14
v_gene: TRBV6-5
d_gene: TRBD1
CDR3nt: TGTGCCAGCAGTTACGGGACAGGTTCCACTGAAGCTTTCTTT
CDR3aa: CASSYGTGSTEAFF

abundance: .
j_gene: TRBJ2-7
len: 17
v_gene: TRBV2
d_gene: .
CDR3nt: TGTGCCAGCACTACAAGACCGGGCGACAGGTTTTCCTACGAGCAGTACTTC
CDR3aa: CASTTRPGDRFSYEQYF

abundance: .
j_gene: TRBJ2-5
len: 14
v_gene: TRBV15
d_gene: .
CDR3nt: TGTGCCACCAGCAGAGATAGTCTGGCAGCGGAGCAGTACTTC
CDR3aa: CATSRDSLAAEQYF

abundance: .
j_gene: TRBJ2-2
len: 15
v_gene: TRBV4-1
d_gene: .
CDR3nt: TGCGCCAGCAGCCAAGATTTCCCGGGCACCGGGGAGCTGTTTTTT
CDR3aa: CASSQDFPGTGELFF

abundance: .
j_gene: TRBJ2-3
len: 17
v_gene: TRBV7-9
d_gene: TRBD1
CDR3nt: TGTGCCAGCAGCTTAGGTGGGACAGGGGTTAGAACAGATACGCAGTATTTT
CDR3aa: CASSLGGTGVRTDTQYF

abundance: .
j_gene: TRBJ2-5
len: 15
v_gene: TRBV11-2
d_gene: .
CDR3nt: TGTGCCAGCAGCTCAACCCCCGACAGATCCGAGACCCAGTACTTC
CDR3aa: CASSSTPDRSETQYF